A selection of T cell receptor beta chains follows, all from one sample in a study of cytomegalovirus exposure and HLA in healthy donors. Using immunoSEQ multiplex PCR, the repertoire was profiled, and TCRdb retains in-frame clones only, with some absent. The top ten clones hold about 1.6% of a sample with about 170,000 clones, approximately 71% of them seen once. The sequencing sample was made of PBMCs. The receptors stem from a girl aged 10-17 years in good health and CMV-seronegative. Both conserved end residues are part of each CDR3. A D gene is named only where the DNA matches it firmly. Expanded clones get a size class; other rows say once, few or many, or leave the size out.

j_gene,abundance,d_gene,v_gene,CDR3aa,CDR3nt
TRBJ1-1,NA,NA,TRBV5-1,CASNPVAGFSTEAFF,TGCGCCAGCAACCCTGTAGCAGGGTTTAGCACTGAAGCTTTCTTT
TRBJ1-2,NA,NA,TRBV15,CATSRDAGINYGYTF,TGTGCCACCAGCAGAGATGCCGGTATTAACTATGGCTACACCTTC
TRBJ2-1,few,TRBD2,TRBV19,CASSIRGTSAKNEQFF,TGTGCCAGTAGTATAAGGGGGACTAGCGCCAAAAATGAGCAGTTCTTC
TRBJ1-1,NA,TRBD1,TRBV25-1,CASSKGAKTEAFF,TGTGCCAGCAGTAAGGGGGCCAAAACTGAAGCTTTCTTT
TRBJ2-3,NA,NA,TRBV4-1,CASSPEGESTDTQYF,TGCGCCAGCAGCCCGGAAGGGGAAAGCACAGATACGCAGTATTTT
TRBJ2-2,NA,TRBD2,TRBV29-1,CSVVVAGGPTGELFF,TGCAGCGTTGTGGTAGCGGGGGGGCCAACCGGGGAGCTGTTTTTT
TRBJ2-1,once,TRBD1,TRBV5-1,CASSLDRGHEQFF,TGCGCCAGCAGCTTGGACAGGGGACATGAGCAGTTCTTC
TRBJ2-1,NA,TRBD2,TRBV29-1,CSVEGTSGGLNEQFF,TGCAGCGTTGAGGGGACTAGCGGGGGCCTCAATGAGCAGTTCTTC
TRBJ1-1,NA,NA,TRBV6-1,CASSEEVSSVIGAFF,TGTGCCAGCAGTGAAGAGGTCTCGAGCGTAATCGGCGCTTTCTTT
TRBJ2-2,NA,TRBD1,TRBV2,CASSGQGGTGELFF,TGTGCCAGCAGTGGACAGGGTGGGACCGGGGAGCTGTTTTTT
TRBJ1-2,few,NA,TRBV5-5,CASSSELIVDGYTF,TGTGCCAGCAGCTCTGAACTGATCGTCGATGGCTACACCTTC
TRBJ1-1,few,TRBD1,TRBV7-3,CASSPWTGGNTEAFF,TGTGCCAGCAGCCCTTGGACAGGGGGGAACACTGAAGCTTTCTTT
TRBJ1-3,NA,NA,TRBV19,CASGTVLGSGNTIYF,TGTGCCAGTGGAACAGTCTTAGGCTCTGGAAACACCATATATTTT
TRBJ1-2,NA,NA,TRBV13,CASSLGQVETYGYTF,TGTGCCAGCAGCTTAGGACAGGTGGAAACTTATGGCTACACCTTC
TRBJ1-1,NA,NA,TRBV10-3,CAISHRVNTEAFF,TGTGCCATCAGCCACAGGGTGAACACTGAAGCTTTCTTT
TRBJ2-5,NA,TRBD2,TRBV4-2,CASSQVGGGETQYF,TGTGCCAGCAGCCAAGTGGGCGGGGGGGAGACCCAGTACTTC
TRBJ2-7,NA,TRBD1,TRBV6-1,CASSAASTGAAVYEQYF,TGTGCCAGCAGTGCCGCCTCGACAGGGGCGGCTGTCTACGAGCAGTACTTC
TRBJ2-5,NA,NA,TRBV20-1,CSASSQETQYF,TGCAGTGCGAGTTCCCAAGAGACCCAGTACTTC
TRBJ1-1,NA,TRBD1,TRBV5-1,CASSQGASEAFF,TGCGCCAGCAGCCAGGGGGCCAGTGAAGCTTTCTTT
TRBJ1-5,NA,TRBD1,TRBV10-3,CAITTETGPNQPQHF,TGTGCCATCACCACTGAGACAGGGCCCAATCAGCCCCAGCATTTT
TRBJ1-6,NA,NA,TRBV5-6,CASSWDNNSPLHF,TGTGCCAGCAGCTGGGACAATAATTCACCCCTCCACTTT
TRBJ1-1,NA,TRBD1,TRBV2,CASSVGGVTEAFF,TGTGCCAGCAGTGTAGGGGGCGTCACTGAAGCTTTCTTT
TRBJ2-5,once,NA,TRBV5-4,CASSLEPEETQYF,TGTGCCAGCAGCTTGGAGCCGGAGGAGACCCAGTACTTC
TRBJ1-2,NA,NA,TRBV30,CAWFPSNYGYTF,TGTGCCTGGTTCCCCAGTAACTATGGCTACACCTTC
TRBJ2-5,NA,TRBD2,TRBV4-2,CASSQGSLAGGGEETQYF,TGTGCCAGCAGCCAAGGAAGTCTAGCGGGGGGCGGAGAAGAGACCCAGTACTTC
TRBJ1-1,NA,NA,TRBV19,CASSTQRDTEAFF,TGTGCCAGTAGTACCCAGAGGGACACTGAAGCTTTCTTT
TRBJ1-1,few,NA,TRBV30,CAWGGSPNTEAFF,TGTGCCTGGGGAGGGAGCCCTAACACTGAAGCTTTCTTT
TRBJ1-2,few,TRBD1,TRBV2,CACSFLTGTGDGYTF,TGTGCCTGCTCCTTCCTCACCGGGACAGGGGATGGCTACACCTTC
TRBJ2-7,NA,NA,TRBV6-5,CASRGPHEQYF,TGTGCCAGCAGGGGGCCGCACGAGCAGTACTTC
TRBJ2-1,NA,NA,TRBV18,CASSLPGVSLSNEQFF,TGTGCCAGCTCACTCCCAGGGGTGAGCCTTTCCAATGAGCAGTTCTTC
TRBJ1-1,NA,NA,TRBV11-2,CASSLGYRVGSEAFF,TGTGCCAGCAGCTTAGGGTACAGGGTTGGGTCTGAAGCTTTCTTT
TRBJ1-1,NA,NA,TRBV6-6,CASSYERVGTLEAFF,TGTGCCAGCAGTTACGAGAGGGTAGGAACCCTTGAAGCTTTCTTT
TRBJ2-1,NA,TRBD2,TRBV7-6,CASSKGLDFLTYNEQFF,TGTGCCAGCAGCAAGGGACTAGACTTTCTAACCTACAATGAGCAGTTCTTC
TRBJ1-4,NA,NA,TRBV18,CASRVPGEKLFF,TGTGCCAGCCGAGTTCCGGGAGAAAAACTGTTTTTT
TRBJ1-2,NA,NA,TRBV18,CASSPPHLPSGYTF,TGTGCCAGCTCACCACCCCACCTCCCTAGCGGCTACACCTTC
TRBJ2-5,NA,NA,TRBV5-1,CASSPGNFQETQYF,TGCGCCAGCAGCCCGGGGAATTTCCAAGAGACCCAGTACTTC
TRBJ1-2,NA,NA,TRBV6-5,CASSRDTLYGYTF,TGTGCCAGCAGTCGGGACACCCTCTATGGCTACACCTTC
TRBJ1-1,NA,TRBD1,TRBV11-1,CASKTGALTEAFF,TGTGCCAGTAAAACAGGGGCGTTAACTGAAGCTTTCTTT
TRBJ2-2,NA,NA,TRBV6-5,CASSYSPGNTGELFF,TGTGCCAGCAGTTACTCGCCCGGGAACACCGGGGAGCTGTTTTTT
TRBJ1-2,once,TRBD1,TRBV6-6,CASHSRDRGSKGYTF,TGTGCCAGCCATTCTCGGGACAGGGGTTCAAAAGGCTACACCTTC
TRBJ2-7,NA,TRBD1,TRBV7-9,CASSSRDRGHEQYF,TGTGCCAGCAGTTCCCGGGACAGGGGCCACGAGCAGTACTTC